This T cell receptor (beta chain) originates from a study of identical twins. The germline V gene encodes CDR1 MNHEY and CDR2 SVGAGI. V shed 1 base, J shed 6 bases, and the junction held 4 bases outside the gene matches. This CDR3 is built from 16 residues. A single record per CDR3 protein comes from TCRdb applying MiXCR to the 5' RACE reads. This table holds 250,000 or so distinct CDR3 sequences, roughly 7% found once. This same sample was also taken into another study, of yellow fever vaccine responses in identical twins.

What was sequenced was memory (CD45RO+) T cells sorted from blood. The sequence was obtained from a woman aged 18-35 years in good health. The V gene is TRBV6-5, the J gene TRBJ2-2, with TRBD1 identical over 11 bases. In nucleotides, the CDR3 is TGTGCCAGCAGTTACTTCCGGGACAGGGGGTCCGGGGAGCTGTTTTTT. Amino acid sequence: CASSYFRDRGSGELFF.